This T cell receptor beta chain was retrieved from a study of blood T cell repertoires in COVID-19. The overall study: Researchers got acute and convalescent COVID-19 samples from the United States, Italy and Spain.

This CDR3 is built from 16 residues. Between the trimmed V and J ends, which lost 3 bases and 4 bases, there was a span of 16 bases. CDR1 and CDR2 (germline): WNHNN, SYGVQD (reference sequence). As originally analysed: Amplification of reference gene primers provided the estimated nucleated cell counts. Libraries were prepared by immunoSEQ multiplex PCR; TCRdb keeps only in-frame clonotypes and omits some of them. The DNA was the basis for D and trimming; V, J and clone size are from that table. Found here are some 130,000 clones, more than 70% of them singletons; the top ten hold roughly 4.5%. J is TRBJ2-1 and V is TRBV10-1; D is possibly TRBD2 (6 bases). The sequence was collected from a human donor in a cohort sampled during active COVID-19. The sample consisted of peripheral blood. CDR3 sequence reads: CASSEFRGGGYNEQFF. In DNA form, the CDR3 reads TGCGCCAGCAGTGAATTTCGGGGAGGTGGGTACAATGAGCAGTTCTTC.